The 26 T cell receptor delta chains listed next were all sequenced from one sample in a study of γδ T cells in repeated Plasmodium falciparum infection. Vgamma9/Vdelta2+ and Vdelta2-negative gammadelta T cells were flow-sorted from PBMC for bulk sequencing. TCRdb called clones from the multiplex PCR reads again using CATT. The sample has 85,000 to 90,000 delta-chain clones; over 1.1% are singletons. The specimen sequenced was gamma-delta T cells from blood. These receptors were collected from a pool of human donors (malaria-infected and uninfected, not separated).

Points on this clone: TCRdb has a much larger clone's protein, which differs at residue 7 from the translation of this DNA, likely because of a read error; what is shown is the protein translated from the DNA. The rearrangement uses TRDV2 and TRDJ1; 7 bases line up with TRDD3. TCRdb lists no J gene, so it was determined here by aligning the DNA to germline. The V and J ends lost 4 bases and 0 bases, in that order; junction bases with no gene match: 10. Germline CDR1 is GEAIGNYY and CDR2 is EKD. There are 16 residues in the CDR3. CDR3 sequence reads: CACEELAGGHTDKLIF. For the CDR3, the DNA is TGTGCCTGTGAGGAGCTTGCTGGGGGCCACACCGATAAACTCATCTTT.

This clone was observed a handful of times. Translating this DNA gives a protein that differs at residue 7 from the TCRdb one, which belongs to a much larger clone; a read error is likely, and the protein shown is this translation. The chain combines TRDV2 with TRDJ1; TRDD3 aligns across 8 bases. The J gene, left out of TCRdb, was set here by checking the DNA against germline. CDR1 GEAIGNYY and CDR2 EKD come from the germline V gene. Losses at the gene ends were 0 bases for V and 1 base for J; bases not matched to a gene: 21. The CDR3 consists of 21 residues. CDR3: CACDTVSGAGGGTGSTDKLIF. For the CDR3, the DNA is TGTGCCTGTGACACCGTTTCCGGTGCTGGGGGAGGAACGGGTAGCACCGATAAACTCATCTTT.

Concerning this clone itself: The protein recorded in TCRdb matches a much larger clone and deviates from this DNA's translation at residue 7, suggesting a read error; the protein here is obtained by translating the DNA. The genes are TRDV1 and TRDJ1; unclear D gene. Because TCRdb records no J gene, it was assigned here through a match of the DNA to germline. The CDR3 extends over 16 amino acids. Between the trimmed V and J ends, which lost 2 bases and 0 bases, there was a span of 13 bases. The V gene's germline CDR1 is TSWWSYY and CDR2 QGS. CDR3 coding DNA: TGTGCTCTTGGGGAAATGTCCATCCTGTACACCGATAAACTCATCTTT. Its protein product is CALGEMSILYTDKLIF.

This clone was recorded a few times. This DNA's translation and the protein TCRdb lists, from a much larger clone, do not match at residue 16, likely due to a read error; the protein shown is translated from the DNA. This chain links TRDV1 with TRDJ3; TRDD2 or TRDD3 may be the D gene (9 bases each). TCRdb offers no J gene call, so here the DNA was matched to germline to obtain one. The CDR3 sequence is 24 residues long. V was pared by 5 bases and J by 2 bases, with 34 bases between. In germline, CDR1 is TSWWSYY, CDR2 QGS. For the CDR3, the DNA is TGTGCTCTTGGGCCCATCCCCTTCCTACGAACTGGGGGACTGTACCCCTGGGACACCCGACAGATGTTTTTC. This translates into CALGPIPFLRTGGLYPWDTRQMFF.

This clone came up a few times. Translating this DNA gives a protein that differs at residue 3 from the TCRdb one, which belongs to a much larger clone; a read error is likely, and the protein shown is this translation. The chain is built from TRDV1 and TRDJ1; D may be TRDD2 (7 bases). The CDR3 runs to 19 residues. Germline V lookup: CDR1 TSWWSYY, CDR2 QGS. The DNA of the CDR3 is TGTGCTCGTGGGCCCCGTACACCTTCCTTCTGGGGATACACCGATAAACTCATCTTT. This sequence encodes CARGPRTPSFWGYTDKLIF.

In regard to this clone: A far larger clone is one base from this, pointing to a likely read error. Other DNA sequences in the same sample also yield this CDR3. The J gene is TRDJ2, the V gene TRDV2; 10 bases agree with TRDD3. No J gene is reported in TCRdb; it was inferred here by comparing the DNA with germline. CDR1 is GEAIGNYY and CDR2 is EKD in the germline V gene. With 0 bases clipped from V and 8 bases from J, the junction kept 8 bases outside the gene matches. CDR3 length: 16 residues. CDR3 coding DNA: TGTGCCTGTGACACCGGGGGATACGGGCGTAGGGCACAACTCTTCTTT. Translating it yields CACDTGGYGRRAQLFF.

There are a few counts of this clone. A read error may produce the germline difference seen at one junction end. The chain employs TRDV1 and TRDJ1; D is possibly TRDD3 (5 bases). The CDR3 has 15 residues. The germline V gene has CDR1 TSWWSYY and CDR2 QGS. CDR3 in DNA: TGTGCTCTTGGGCCCTCGGGGAAGAGGACCGGTAAACTCATCTTT. It translates to CALGPSGKRTGKLIF.

Ten or more counts support this clone. The mismatch at residue 6 between this DNA's translation and the TCRdb protein of a much larger clone likely reflects a read error; the protein shown is translated from the DNA. The chain carries TRDV2 and TRDJ1; the D gene is possibly TRDD3 (5 bases). TCRdb does not report a J gene; here it was assigned by matching the DNA to germline references. The CDR3 sequence is 15 residues long. Germline values: CDR1 GEAIGNYY, CDR2 EKD. V was clipped by 3 bases and J by 0 bases, with 13 bases between them. The CDR3 coding sequence is TGTGCCTGTGACGTACAGGGGGTTTACACCGATAAACTCATCTTT. As protein: CACDVQGVYTDKLIF.

This clone was observed a handful of times. TCRdb pairs this DNA with a much larger clone's protein that differs at residue 3, likely a read error; the protein shown was translated from the DNA. This chain links TRDV2 with TRDJ2, with TRDD3 identical over 7 bases. The J gene was not available in TCRdb and was assigned here by matching the DNA to germline segments. Per the germline V gene, CDR1 is GEAIGNYY and CDR2 is EKD. This CDR3 contains 16 residues. The CDR3 protein is CARDGVGDSLTAQLFF. The CDR3 coding sequence is TGTGCCCGTGACGGAGTGGGGGACTCTTTGACAGCACAACTCTTCTTT.

This clone occurred a few times. The protein TCRdb lists belongs to a much larger clone and differs from this DNA's translation at residue 19, which points to a read error; the protein shown is made from the DNA. V gene TRDV1 combines with J gene TRDJ1, with D possibly being TRDD2 (9 bases). Per the germline V gene, CDR1 is TSWWSYY and CDR2 is QGS. This CDR3 is 21 amino acids long. The CDR3 DNA reads as TGTGCTCTTGGGGAACGGCCCTTCCTACAATACTGGGGGGATTACACCGATAAACGCATCTTT. It codes for CALGERPFLQYWGDYTDKRIF.

This clone appeared many times. The rearrangement links TRDV2 to TRDJ1; 9 nucleotides match TRDD3. The V gene end was trimmed by 4 bases and the J gene end by 5 bases; junction bases not matched to a gene: 10. CDR3 length: 15 residues. Germline CDR1 and CDR2: GEAIGNYY and EKD. CDR3 residues: CACDGLGDPGDKLIF. In DNA form, the CDR3 reads TGTGCCTGTGATGGACTGGGGGACCCGGGGGATAAACTCATCTTT.

In its sample, this clone was seen a few times. A single base is all that separates this from a far larger clone, so a read error is likely. The same CDR3 also results from other DNA sequences found in this sample. The chain is built from TRDV2 and TRDJ1; D might be TRDD3 (6 bases). Here the J gene came from matching the DNA to germline, since TCRdb omits it. The CDR3 contains 15 residues. The germline V gene has CDR1 GEAIGNYY and CDR2 EKD. The V and J ends lost 3 bases and 4 bases respectively, with 17 bases between them. The CDR3 nucleotides are TGTGCCTGTGACCCTCTGGGGAGCGGACGCGATAAACTCATCTTT. Amino acid sequence: CACDPLGSGRDKLIF.

The table lists this clone with a few counts. The protein held in TCRdb is that of a much larger clone and does not match this DNA's translation at residue 6, likely because of a read error; the protein shown is translated from the DNA. The V gene is TRDV2, the J gene TRDJ2; the D gene is possibly TRDD3 (6 bases). The J gene, absent from TCRdb, was called here by matching the DNA to germline. The CDR3 runs to 15 residues. CDR1 and CDR2 (germline): GEAIGNYY, EKD. Trimming stripped 0 bases from V and 1 base from J, with 8 bases between. This CDR3 is CACDTEGDLTAQLFF. CDR3 in DNA: TGTGCCTGTGACACCGAGGGGGATTTGACAGCACAACTCTTCTTT.

This clone was recorded a few times. The protein given by TCRdb reflects a much larger clone and differs at residue 9 from this DNA's translation, likely from a read error; the protein shown is the DNA's translation. V usage is TRDV2 and J usage is TRDJ2, with 7 bases lining up with TRDD3. TCRdb offers no J gene call, so here the DNA was matched to germline to obtain one. V dropped 0 bases and J dropped 4; count of bases not matched to a gene: 16. The CDR3 length is 19 residues. Germline CDR1 reads GEAIGNYY; CDR2 reads EKD. CDR3 sequence (DNA): TGTGCCTGTGACACCGTAAAGCCGGCTGGGGGCCTATCGACAGCACAACTCTTCTTT. It specifies CACDTVKPAGGLSTAQLFF.

This clone was detected many times. The chain couples TRDV1 to TRDJ1, with D unclear. This CDR3 is built from 13 residues. The germline V gene has CDR1 TSWWSYY and CDR2 QGS. The germline V and J ends were trimmed by 4 bases and 1 base, with 7 bases remaining between them. The CDR3 sequence is CALGGFPTDKLIF. The CDR3, as DNA: TGTGCTCTTGGGGGATTCCCCACCGATAAACTCATCTTT.

A remark on this clone: TCRdb's protein, taken from a much larger clone, differs from this DNA's translation at residue 4, likely owing to a read error; the protein displayed comes from the DNA. The chain carries TRDV2 and TRDJ1, with D possibly matching TRDD3 (6 bases). TCRdb records no J gene; here it was assigned by comparing the DNA to germline. The CDR3 contains 14 residues. CDR1 is GEAIGNYY and CDR2 is EKD in the germline V gene. Trimming removed 5 bases at V and 8 bases at J, with 20 bases between. The CDR3 DNA reads TGTGCCTGTGGCAAGGTGGGGGGACATCAAAAACTCATCTTT. Its protein is CACGKVGGHQKLIF.

This clone was seen many times. This DNA translates differently at residue 13 from the TCRdb protein, which is that of a much larger clone; a read error is likely, and the protein shown is the DNA's own translation. The chain's CDR3 is CALGDRPFYTDKPIF. DNA of the CDR3: TGTGCTCTTGGGGATAGACCCTTCTACACCGATAAACCCATCTTT. The rearrangement uses TRDV1 and TRDJ1; maybe TRDD2 (5 bases). The CDR3 runs 15 residues. Germline CDR1 TSWWSYY, CDR2 QGS.

This clone showed up just a few times. This likely stems from a read error, as it lies one base from a far larger clone. This same CDR3 is encoded by further DNA sequences in the sample. The chain has TRDV2 and TRDJ1; TRDD3 aligns across 11 bases. TCRdb offers no J gene call, so here the DNA was matched to germline to obtain one. CDR3 length: 16 residues. Germline assignment: CDR1 GEAIGNYY and CDR2 EKD. V dropped 1 base and J dropped 3; count of bases not matched to a gene: 6. CDR3 amino acids: CACDTLGDTTPDKLIF. CDR3 coding DNA: TGTGCCTGTGACACTCTGGGGGATACCACTCCCGATAAACTCATCTTT.

As to this clone: With a far larger clone one base away, a read error is the likely cause. Other DNA sequences within the sample encode an identical CDR3. This chain links TRDV2 with TRDJ1, with 9 bases fitting TRDD3. Because TCRdb records no J gene, it was assigned here through a match of the DNA to germline. Germline V CDR1 and CDR2: GEAIGNYY, EKD. This CDR3 is built from 15 residues. CDR3 nucleotides: TGTGCCTGTGACACCGTGGGGGATAGGGCCGACAAACTCATCTTT. It codes for CACDTVGDRADKLIF.

In the case of this clone: The translation of this DNA and the TCRdb protein of a much larger clone differ at residue 13, probably owing to a read error; the protein shown here is translated from the DNA. This chain uses TRDV2 with TRDJ1; 9 bases align to TRDD3. The J gene, absent from TCRdb, was called here by matching the DNA to germline. Germline lookup yields CDR1 GEAIGNYY and CDR2 EKD. J was trimmed by 3 bases and V by 5 bases; bases with no gene match: 18. The CDR3 extends over 18 amino acids. The CDR3 DNA is TGTGCCTGTGTCAGTGTGGCTGGGGGATCTAGTCAAGCCGATAAACTCATCTTT. Translation gives CACVSVAGGSSQADKLIF.

The rearrangement uses TRDV1 and TRDJ1; D might be TRDD3 (6 bases). V was pared by 4 bases and J by 0 bases, with 18 bases between. Per germline, CDR1 TSWWSYY and CDR2 QGS. The CDR3 runs 17 residues. In DNA, the CDR3 is TGTGCTCTTGGGGTCCCGTTGGGGGCCCTGTACACCGATAAACTCATCTTT. Protein sequence: CALGVPLGALYTDKLIF.

Worth noting for this clone: TCRdb's protein for this DNA is that of a much larger clone and differs from the translation at residue 13, likely a read error; the protein shown is the DNA translation. The chain combines TRDV1 with TRDJ1; 8 positions agree with TRDD3. TCRdb is silent on the J gene; assignment here came from matching the DNA to germline. The CDR3 has 18 residues. With 2 bases clipped from V and 3 bases from J, the junction kept 14 bases outside the gene matches. CDR1 is TSWWSYY, CDR2 QGS, per germline. The CDR3 reads CALGEYPEGGGFADKLIF. DNA for the CDR3: TGTGCTCTTGGGGAATATCCAGAGGGTGGGGGATTCGCCGATAAACTCATCTTT.

This clone was picked up many times. A far more abundant clone sits one base away, making this likely a read error. Within the sample, other DNA sequences also encode this same CDR3. The chain links TRDV2 to TRDJ1, with 7 bases identical to TRDD3. In germline, CDR1 is GEAIGNYY, CDR2 EKD. CDR3 length: 20 amino acids. The CDR3 DNA reads as TGTGCCTGTGACATCGTTCGCTATATTACTGGGGAGCAGTACACCGATAAGCTCATCTTT. Protein: CACDIVRYITGEQYTDKLIF.

For this clone: A far larger clone is one nucleotide away, so this likely arose from a read error. The same CDR3 can be traced to other DNA sequences in this sample. J is TRDJ1 and V is TRDV1; a weak D match, TRDD3 (6 bases). There are 16 residues in the CDR3. From germline, CDR1 is TSWWSYY and CDR2 QGS. V was shortened by 0 bases and J by 0 bases, with 11 bases between the two germline ends. The CDR3 DNA reads as TGTGCTCTTGGGGAACTGAGCTGGGGTTACACCGATAAACTCATCTTT. Its translation is CALGELSWGYTDKLIF.

This clone was found a few times. The chain employs TRDV1 and TRDJ1, with 11 bases lining up with TRDD3. TCRdb offers no J gene call, so here the DNA was matched to germline to obtain one. V shed 2 bases, J shed 0 bases, and the junction held 26 bases outside the gene matches. Germline assignment: CDR1 TSWWSYY and CDR2 QGS. The length of the CDR3 is 24 residues. CDR3 amino acids: CALGETFPTSSGGYARTHTDKLIF. CDR3 DNA: TGTGCTCTTGGGGAAACCTTCCCTACTTCAAGTGGGGGATACGCCCGGACCCACACCGATAAACTCATCTTT.

As concerns this clone: A far larger clone is one base from this, pointing to a likely read error. The identical CDR3 is also encoded by other nucleotide sequences in the sample. The rearrangement uses TRDV1 and TRDJ1, with 10 bases aligning to TRDD3. The J gene, absent from TCRdb, was called here by matching the DNA to germline. CDR3 length: 21 amino acids. The germline V gene has CDR1 TSWWSYY and CDR2 QGS. CDR3 residues: CALGGPTGTGGSLSYTDKLIF. Written as DNA, the CDR3 is TGTGCCCTTGGGGGGCCTACGGGTACTGGGGGATCACTCTCTTACACCGATAAACTCATCTTT.